This TCR beta chain was sequenced for a study of T-cell memory formation after mild COVID-19. Study-level background: There were largely donor-specific TCR clusters.

The 5'RACE method, run with constant-segment primers, produced TCR alpha and TCR beta cDNA libraries (carrying sample barcodes and UMIs). TCRdb ran MiXCR on the 5' RACE reads and lists one entry per CDR3 protein. The sample has roughly 340,000 distinct CDR3 sequences; under 25% are singletons. Whole-study results and caveats: The study found contracting CD4+ clones mainly in CM and EM and contracting CD8+ clones in EMRA. A subset of responding clones appeared in pre-infection memory, suggesting cross-reactive memory joined.

This clonotype was counted only a few times. Its antigen is not known. V gave up 4 bases and J gave up 4 bases, with 14 bases separating them. In germline, CDR1 is SGHDT, CDR2 YYEEEE. The CDR3 consists of 14 residues. The receptor was isolated from a man younger than 35 who had mild COVID-19 (a few samples of this study predate the infection). Cell type and time point are not known. Sequences were obtained from PBMCs or a T cell subset sorted from them (not recorded which). The V gene is TRBV5-6, the J gene TRBJ1-2, with D perhaps TRBD1 (6 bases). The CDR3 region has the DNA TGTGCCAGCAGCCGAAGAGGGGGGTCCTATGGCTACACCTTC. Translated: CASSRRGGSYGYTF.